A selection of T cell receptor beta chains follows, all from one sample in a study of blood T cells in healthy people across ages. Using its own MiXCR run on the 5' RACE reads, TCRdb lists one record per CDR3 protein. Of about 730,000 distinct CDR3 sequences in the sample, roughly 41% were seen once. Source material: blood. The receptors stem from a woman in her sixties in good health. Both conserved end residues are part of each CDR3. Fields, in order: clone size, V gene, D gene, J gene, CDR3 DNA, CDR3 protein. The D gene is left open where the match is weak. Clone size is not always given. Where it is, it says once, few, many or a class for expanded clones.

clone size: .
V gene: TRBV9
D gene: TRBD2
J gene: TRBJ2-3
CDR3 DNA: TGTGCCAGCAGTCAGGGACTAGCGGGAGTCGCGACAGATACGCAGTATTTT
CDR3 protein: CASSQGLAGVATDTQYF

clone size: .
V gene: TRBV12-3/TRBV12-4
D gene: .
J gene: TRBJ1-2
CDR3 DNA: TGTGCCAGCAAACCCGGCGGGGCCGGTGGCTACACCTTC
CDR3 protein: CASKPGGAGGYTF

clone size: few
V gene: TRBV10-3
D gene: .
J gene: TRBJ2-5
CDR3 DNA: TGTGCCATCAGTGCCCAGCAAGAGACCCAGTACTTC
CDR3 protein: CAISAQQETQYF

clone size: few
V gene: TRBV20-1
D gene: .
J gene: TRBJ2-7
CDR3 DNA: TGCAGTGCTAGGACTAATACCTACGAGCAGTACTTC
CDR3 protein: CSARTNTYEQYF

clone size: .
V gene: TRBV7-8
D gene: .
J gene: TRBJ2-3
CDR3 DNA: TGTGCCAGCAGCTTAGCCCTAGCTAGTCGCACAGATACGCAGTATTTT
CDR3 protein: CASSLALASRTDTQYF

clone size: .
V gene: TRBV5-1
D gene: .
J gene: TRBJ1-2
CDR3 DNA: TGCGCCAACAGCTTAGCCGAAGTGTATGGCTACACCTTC
CDR3 protein: CANSLAEVYGYTF

clone size: many
V gene: TRBV10-2
D gene: .
J gene: TRBJ2-2
CDR3 DNA: TGCGCCAGCCAAACGACGAACACCGGGGAGCTGTTTTTT
CDR3 protein: CASQTTNTGELFF

clone size: .
V gene: TRBV27
D gene: .
J gene: TRBJ1-6
CDR3 DNA: TGTGCCAGCAGTTCAATCCAAGACAAGCAAGGTTCACCCCTCCACTTT
CDR3 protein: CASSSIQDKQGSPLHF

clone size: .
V gene: TRBV10-1
D gene: TRBD1
J gene: TRBJ1-5
CDR3 DNA: TGCGCCAGCGGGACAGAGGATCAGCCCCAGCATTTT
CDR3 protein: CASGTEDQPQHF

clone size: .
V gene: TRBV3-1
D gene: .
J gene: TRBJ2-5
CDR3 DNA: TGTGCCGGCAGCCACCGACTGGAGTGGGGGACCCAGTACTTC
CDR3 protein: CAGSHRLEWGTQYF

clone size: .
V gene: TRBV10-1
D gene: .
J gene: TRBJ2-1
CDR3 DNA: TGCGCCAGCAGTGAAGGGGGGGCTTCGCAAGAGACCCAGTTCTTC
CDR3 protein: CASSEGGASQETQFF

clone size: .
V gene: TRBV12-3/TRBV12-4
D gene: .
J gene: TRBJ2-2
CDR3 DNA: TGTGCCAGCAGTGGAGCCGGGGAGCTGTTTTTT
CDR3 protein: CASSGAGELFF

clone size: .
V gene: TRBV20-1
D gene: TRBD2
J gene: TRBJ2-3
CDR3 DNA: TGCAGTGCTTTAGCGGGAGGTTCGCAGTATTTT
CDR3 protein: CSALAGGSQYF

clone size: few
V gene: TRBV7-2
D gene: TRBD2
J gene: TRBJ2-7
CDR3 DNA: TGTGCCAGCAGCTGGAACGCGGGGGTTGGGGAGCAGTACTTC
CDR3 protein: CASSWNAGVGEQYF

clone size: .
V gene: TRBV12-3/TRBV12-4
D gene: TRBD2
J gene: TRBJ2-3
CDR3 DNA: TGTACCAGCACTCTTCTGAGCGGGGGGGCTGATACGCAGTATTTT
CDR3 protein: CTSTLLSGGADTQYF

clone size: few
V gene: TRBV27
D gene: .
J gene: TRBJ2-7
CDR3 DNA: TGTGCCAGCAGTCCGCGACAGAGAATTGGCTACGAGCAGTACTTC
CDR3 protein: CASSPRQRIGYEQYF

clone size: .
V gene: TRBV3-1
D gene: .
J gene: TRBJ2-7
CDR3 DNA: TGTGCCAGCAGCCAAGGGGACCTCAGGAGGTACGAGCAGTACTTC
CDR3 protein: CASSQGDLRRYEQYF

clone size: few
V gene: TRBV28
D gene: .
J gene: TRBJ1-6
CDR3 DNA: TGTGCCAGCAGAACAGGGTCGTATAATTCACCCCTCCACTTT
CDR3 protein: CASRTGSYNSPLHF

clone size: once
V gene: TRBV28
D gene: .
J gene: TRBJ1-5
CDR3 DNA: TGTGCCAGCAGTGCAGCCGATCAGCCCCAGCATTTT
CDR3 protein: CASSAADQPQHF

clone size: .
V gene: TRBV7-2
D gene: TRBD2
J gene: TRBJ2-1
CDR3 DNA: TGTGCCAGCTGCTTAGACGGGGGGACTAGGCGTAATGAGCAGTTCTTC
CDR3 protein: CASCLDGGTRRNEQFF

clone size: .
V gene: TRBV6-5
D gene: .
J gene: TRBJ2-3
CDR3 DNA: TGTGCCAGCAGTCCCCCGGGGGTCCTGGATACGCAGTATTTT
CDR3 protein: CASSPPGVLDTQYF

clone size: few
V gene: TRBV9
D gene: TRBD1
J gene: TRBJ2-4
CDR3 DNA: TGTGCCAGCAGCGGAGGTCGGGGACAGGGGAACAAAAACATTCAGTACTTC
CDR3 protein: CASSGGRGQGNKNIQYF

clone size: few
V gene: TRBV15
D gene: .
J gene: TRBJ2-3
CDR3 DNA: TGTGCCACCAGCAGAGATAAGGGTTGGACGCAGTATTTT
CDR3 protein: CATSRDKGWTQYF

clone size: .
V gene: TRBV5-1
D gene: .
J gene: TRBJ1-4
CDR3 DNA: TGCGCCAGCAGCTTGGATCCGGGCTTAAATCAGGAAAAACTGTTTTTT
CDR3 protein: CASSLDPGLNQEKLFF

clone size: .
V gene: TRBV29-1
D gene: .
J gene: TRBJ2-1
CDR3 DNA: TGCAGCGTTGAATTCGTCCTGGGGCAGTTCTTC
CDR3 protein: CSVEFVLGQFF

clone size: .
V gene: TRBV20-1
D gene: .
J gene: TRBJ1-1
CDR3 DNA: TGCAGTGCTAGAGTGTGGGCGGGCACTGAAGCTTTCTTT
CDR3 protein: CSARVWAGTEAFF

clone size: .
V gene: TRBV10-3
D gene: TRBD1
J gene: TRBJ2-1
CDR3 DNA: TGTGCCATCATCCCGGGACAGGGTCACAATGAGCAGTTCTTC
CDR3 protein: CAIIPGQGHNEQFF

clone size: .
V gene: TRBV5-4
D gene: .
J gene: TRBJ2-1
CDR3 DNA: TGTGCCAGCAGCTTGAGTAGGAATGGCTACAATGAGCAGTTCTTC
CDR3 protein: CASSLSRNGYNEQFF

clone size: .
V gene: TRBV20-1
D gene: .
J gene: TRBJ1-5
CDR3 DNA: TGCAGTGCTAGTGGGCAGACTCATAGCAATCAGCCCCAGCATTTT
CDR3 protein: CSASGQTHSNQPQHF

clone size: few
V gene: TRBV12-5
D gene: .
J gene: TRBJ2-7
CDR3 DNA: TGTGCTAGTGGTTTGGTGTACCTACAGGCCGCCTACGAGCAGTACTTC
CDR3 protein: CASGLVYLQAAYEQYF

clone size: .
V gene: TRBV12-3/TRBV12-4
D gene: .
J gene: TRBJ2-1
CDR3 DNA: TGTGCCAGCAGGCCCAGGACCAGCCCTCATGAGCAGTTCTTC
CDR3 protein: CASRPRTSPHEQFF

clone size: few
V gene: TRBV20-1
D gene: TRBD1
J gene: TRBJ2-7
CDR3 DNA: TGCAGTGCTATCGACAGGGGGGCATCCTACGAGCAGTACTTC
CDR3 protein: CSAIDRGASYEQYF

clone size: .
V gene: TRBV12-3/TRBV12-4
D gene: .
J gene: TRBJ2-7
CDR3 DNA: TGTGCCAGCCGGGCTTCGGCGGTCACGCACGAGCAGTACTTC
CDR3 protein: CASRASAVTHEQYF

clone size: .
V gene: TRBV20-1
D gene: .
J gene: TRBJ2-7
CDR3 DNA: TGCAGTGCTACCCCACGGGGGTACGAGCAGTACTTC
CDR3 protein: CSATPRGYEQYF

clone size: .
V gene: TRBV6-5
D gene: TRBD2
J gene: TRBJ2-3
CDR3 DNA: TGTGCCAGCAGTTACTCTAAAACTAGCGGGGGGCGCACAGATACGCAGTATTTT
CDR3 protein: CASSYSKTSGGRTDTQYF

clone size: few
V gene: TRBV27
D gene: TRBD1
J gene: TRBJ2-7
CDR3 DNA: TGTGCCAGCAGTTTCTGGGGACAGGGGAACTACGAGCAGTACTTC
CDR3 protein: CASSFWGQGNYEQYF

clone size: few
V gene: TRBV20-1
D gene: .
J gene: TRBJ1-5
CDR3 DNA: TGCAGTGCAAGGGCCGAAATCGGGTGGTCTCAGCCCCAGCATTTT
CDR3 protein: CSARAEIGWSQPQHF

clone size: .
V gene: TRBV25-1
D gene: .
J gene: TRBJ1-4
CDR3 DNA: TGTGCCAGCTCCGACTGTGCAACTAATGAAAAACTGTTTTTT
CDR3 protein: CASSDCATNEKLFF

clone size: .
V gene: TRBV20-1
D gene: .
J gene: TRBJ2-3
CDR3 DNA: TGCAGTGCTGGGCGGCTATCTCCAGATACGCAGTATTTT
CDR3 protein: CSAGRLSPDTQYF

clone size: .
V gene: TRBV4-1
D gene: TRBD2
J gene: TRBJ2-5
CDR3 DNA: TGCGCCAGCAGCCAAGATGAAGCGGGGGGCCCGAGAGAGCAGTACTTC
CDR3 protein: CASSQDEAGGPREQYF

clone size: .
V gene: TRBV5-1
D gene: .
J gene: TRBJ2-1
CDR3 DNA: TGCGCCAGCAGCCTAGTTTGGGACAATGAGCAGTTCTTC
CDR3 protein: CASSLVWDNEQFF

clone size: .
V gene: TRBV24-1
D gene: .
J gene: TRBJ1-2
CDR3 DNA: TGTGCCACCATCGTTCGTCTTGGCTATGGCTACACCTTC
CDR3 protein: CATIVRLGYGYTF

clone size: .
V gene: TRBV28
D gene: TRBD2
J gene: TRBJ2-7
CDR3 DNA: TGTGCCAGCAGGCGCGGGACTAGCGGGAGAGGTTCGTCCGAGCAGTACTTC
CDR3 protein: CASRRGTSGRGSSEQYF

clone size: few
V gene: TRBV13
D gene: .
J gene: TRBJ1-6
CDR3 DNA: TGTGCCAGCAGCTTATCGGACTATTATAATTCACCCCTCCACTTT
CDR3 protein: CASSLSDYYNSPLHF

clone size: few
V gene: TRBV6-1
D gene: TRBD1
J gene: TRBJ1-2
CDR3 DNA: TGTGCCAGTAGTGGCCCCAGGGGCGGGACAGTTTATGGCTACACCTTC
CDR3 protein: CASSGPRGGTVYGYTF

clone size: few
V gene: TRBV6-1
D gene: .
J gene: TRBJ1-1
CDR3 DNA: TGTGCCAGCAGTGAAATTGCTGAAGCTTTCTTT
CDR3 protein: CASSEIAEAFF

clone size: few
V gene: TRBV7-9
D gene: TRBD1
J gene: TRBJ1-2
CDR3 DNA: TGTGCCAGCAGCTTAGCCGGACAGGGGACTGGCTACACCTTC
CDR3 protein: CASSLAGQGTGYTF

clone size: .
V gene: TRBV4-1
D gene: TRBD1
J gene: TRBJ2-5
CDR3 DNA: TGCGCCAGCAGCTTCGGCAGGGGGCAAGAGACCCAGTGCTTC
CDR3 protein: CASSFGRGQETQCF

clone size: .
V gene: TRBV10-3
D gene: TRBD1
J gene: TRBJ2-2
CDR3 DNA: TGTGCCATCAGGGGGACAGGGGGCCACGGGGAGCTGTTTTTT
CDR3 protein: CAIRGTGGHGELFF

clone size: few
V gene: TRBV2
D gene: TRBD1
J gene: TRBJ1-2
CDR3 DNA: TGTGCCAGCATGGGGACAGGCTATGGCTACACCTTC
CDR3 protein: CASMGTGYGYTF

clone size: once
V gene: TRBV5-4
D gene: .
J gene: TRBJ2-1
CDR3 DNA: TGTGCCAGCAGCTTGGGCAGAGAGGTCATTGGTGAGCAGTTCTTC
CDR3 protein: CASSLGREVIGEQFF

clone size: .
V gene: TRBV27
D gene: .
J gene: TRBJ1-2
CDR3 DNA: TGTGCCAGCAGTTTTACGGCCACTAACTATGGCTACACCTTC
CDR3 protein: CASSFTATNYGYTF